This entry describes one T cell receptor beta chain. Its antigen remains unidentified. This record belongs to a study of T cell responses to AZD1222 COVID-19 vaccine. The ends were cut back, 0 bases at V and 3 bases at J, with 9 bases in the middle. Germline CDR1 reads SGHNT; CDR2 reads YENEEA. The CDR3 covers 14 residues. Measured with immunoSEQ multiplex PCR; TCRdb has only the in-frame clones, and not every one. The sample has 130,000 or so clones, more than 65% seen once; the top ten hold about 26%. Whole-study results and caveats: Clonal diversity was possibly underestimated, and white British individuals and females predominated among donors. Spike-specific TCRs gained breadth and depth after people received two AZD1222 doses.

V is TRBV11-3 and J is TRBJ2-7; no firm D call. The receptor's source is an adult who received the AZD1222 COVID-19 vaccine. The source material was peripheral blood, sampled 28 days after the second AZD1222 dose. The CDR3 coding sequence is TGTGCCAGCAGCTTAGACAGTACGCACTACGAGCAGTACTTC. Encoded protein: CASSLDSTHYEQYF. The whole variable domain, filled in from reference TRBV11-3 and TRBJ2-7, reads EAGVVQSPRYKIIEKKQPVAFWCNPISGHNTLYWYLQNLGQGPELLIRYENEEAVDDSQLPKDRFSAERLKGVDSTLKIQPAELGDSAVYLCASSLDSTHYEQYFGPGTRLTVT.